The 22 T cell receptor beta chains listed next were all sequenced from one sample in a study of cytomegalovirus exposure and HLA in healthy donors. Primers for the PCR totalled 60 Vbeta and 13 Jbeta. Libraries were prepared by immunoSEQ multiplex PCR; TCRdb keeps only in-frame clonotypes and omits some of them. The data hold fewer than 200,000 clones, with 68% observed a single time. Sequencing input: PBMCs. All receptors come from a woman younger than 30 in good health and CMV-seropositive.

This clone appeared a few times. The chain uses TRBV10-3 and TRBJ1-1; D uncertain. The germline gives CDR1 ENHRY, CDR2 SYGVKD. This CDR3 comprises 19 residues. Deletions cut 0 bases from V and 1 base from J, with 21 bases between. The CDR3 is CAISESATGSRRENTEAFF. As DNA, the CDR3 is TGTGCCATCAGTGAGTCCGCAACTGGGAGTCGGAGGGAGAACACTGAAGCTTTCTTT.

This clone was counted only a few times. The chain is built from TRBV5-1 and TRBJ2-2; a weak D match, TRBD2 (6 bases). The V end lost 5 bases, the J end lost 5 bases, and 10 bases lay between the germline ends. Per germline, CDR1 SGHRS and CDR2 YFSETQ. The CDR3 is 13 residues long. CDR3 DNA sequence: TGCGCCAGCAGGGGAGGAGGGACCGGGGAGCTGTTTTTT. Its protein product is CASRGGGTGELFF. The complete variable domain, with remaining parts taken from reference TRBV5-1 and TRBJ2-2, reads KAGVTQTPRYLIKTRGQQVTLSCSPISGHRSVSWYQQTPGQGLQFLFEYFSETQRNKGNFPGRFSGRQFSNSRSEMNVSTLELGDSALYLCASRGGGTGELFFGEGSRLTVL.

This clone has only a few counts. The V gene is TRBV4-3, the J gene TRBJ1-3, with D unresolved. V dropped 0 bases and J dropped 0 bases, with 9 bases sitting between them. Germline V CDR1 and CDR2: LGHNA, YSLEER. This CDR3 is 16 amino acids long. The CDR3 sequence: CASSQDYSYSGNTIYF. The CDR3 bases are TGCGCCAGCAGCCAAGATTACAGCTACTCTGGAAACACCATATATTTT.

The CDR3 DNA reads TGTGCCGGGGCCTCCGGGACAGGGAGAGAGACCCAGTACTTC. Its translation: CAGASGTGRETQYF. This chain uses TRBV6-1 with TRBJ2-5, with 9 bases matching TRBD1. The CDR3 consists of 14 residues. V dropped 11 bases and J dropped 4; count of bases not matched to a gene: 11. Germline assignment: CDR1 MNHNS and CDR2 SASEGT.

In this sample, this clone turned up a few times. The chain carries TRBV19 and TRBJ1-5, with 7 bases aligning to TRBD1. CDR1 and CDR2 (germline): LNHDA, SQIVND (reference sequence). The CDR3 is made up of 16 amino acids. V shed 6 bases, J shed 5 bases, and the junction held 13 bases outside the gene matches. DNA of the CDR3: TGTGCCAGTAGCGGAATCACAGGGGAATTCGATCAGCCCCAGCATTTT. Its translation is CASSGITGEFDQPQHF.

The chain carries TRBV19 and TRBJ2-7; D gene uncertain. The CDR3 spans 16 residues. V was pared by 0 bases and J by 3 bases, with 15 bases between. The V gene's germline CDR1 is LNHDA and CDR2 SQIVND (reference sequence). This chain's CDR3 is CASSIDPRPASYEQYF. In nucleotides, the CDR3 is TGTGCCAGTAGTATAGACCCGAGACCAGCGAGCTACGAGCAGTACTTC.

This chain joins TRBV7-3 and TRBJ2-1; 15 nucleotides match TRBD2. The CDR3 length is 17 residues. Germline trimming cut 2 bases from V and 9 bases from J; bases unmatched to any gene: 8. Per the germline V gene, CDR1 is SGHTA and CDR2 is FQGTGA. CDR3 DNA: TGTGCCAGCAGCTTAGGCCCGCCGGGACTAGCGGGGGGTGAGCAGTTCTTC. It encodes CASSLGPPGLAGGEQFF.

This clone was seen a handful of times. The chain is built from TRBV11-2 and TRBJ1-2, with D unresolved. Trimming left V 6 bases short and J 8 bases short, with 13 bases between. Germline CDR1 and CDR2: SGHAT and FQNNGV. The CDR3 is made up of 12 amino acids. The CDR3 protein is CASRSTEGGYTF. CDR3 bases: TGTGCCAGCAGGTCCACAGAAGGAGGCTACACCTTC.

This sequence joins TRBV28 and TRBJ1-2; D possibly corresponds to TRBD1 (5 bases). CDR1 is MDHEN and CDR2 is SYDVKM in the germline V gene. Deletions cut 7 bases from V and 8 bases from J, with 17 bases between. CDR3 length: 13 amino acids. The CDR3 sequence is CASNMGGSWGYTF. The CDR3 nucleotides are TGTGCCAGCAATATGGGGGGTTCGTGGGGCTACACCTTC.

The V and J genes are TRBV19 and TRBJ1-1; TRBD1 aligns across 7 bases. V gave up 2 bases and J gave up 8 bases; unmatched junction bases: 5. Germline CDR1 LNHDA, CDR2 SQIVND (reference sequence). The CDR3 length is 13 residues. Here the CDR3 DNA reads TGTGCCAGTAGTATAAACAGGGGAACAGAAGCTTTCTTT. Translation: CASSINRGTEAFF.

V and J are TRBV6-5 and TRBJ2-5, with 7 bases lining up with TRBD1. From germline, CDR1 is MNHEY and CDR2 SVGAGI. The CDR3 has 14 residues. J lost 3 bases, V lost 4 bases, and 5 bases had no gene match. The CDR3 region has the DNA TGTGCCAGCAGTTGCCAGGGGGAAGAAGAGACCCAGTACTTC. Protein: CASSCQGEEETQYF.

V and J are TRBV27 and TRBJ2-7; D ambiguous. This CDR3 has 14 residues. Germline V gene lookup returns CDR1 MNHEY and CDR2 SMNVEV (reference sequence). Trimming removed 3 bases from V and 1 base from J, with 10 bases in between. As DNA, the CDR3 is TGTGCCAGCAGTTTTAGCCTTAATTCCTACGAGCAGTACTTC. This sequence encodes CASSFSLNSYEQYF.

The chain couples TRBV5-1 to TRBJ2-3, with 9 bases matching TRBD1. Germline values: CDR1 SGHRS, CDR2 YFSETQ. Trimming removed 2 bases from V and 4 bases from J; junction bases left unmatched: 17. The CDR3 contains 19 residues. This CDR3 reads CASSFDRHQGQGRADTQYF. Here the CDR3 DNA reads TGCGCCAGCAGCTTCGACCGACATCAGGGACAGGGCCGGGCAGATACGCAGTATTTT.

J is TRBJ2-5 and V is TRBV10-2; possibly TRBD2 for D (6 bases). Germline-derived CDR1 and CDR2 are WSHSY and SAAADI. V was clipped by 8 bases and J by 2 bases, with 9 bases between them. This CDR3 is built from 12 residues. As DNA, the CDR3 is TGCGCCAGCGGCGCGGGGCAAGAGACCCAGTACTTC. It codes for CASGAGQETQYF.

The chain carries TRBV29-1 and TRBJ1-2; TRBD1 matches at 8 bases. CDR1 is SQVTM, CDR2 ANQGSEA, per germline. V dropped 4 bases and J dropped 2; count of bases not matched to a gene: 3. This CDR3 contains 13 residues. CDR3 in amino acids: CSVGGTGNYGYTF. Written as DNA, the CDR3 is TGCAGCGTTGGAGGGACAGGAAACTATGGCTACACCTTC. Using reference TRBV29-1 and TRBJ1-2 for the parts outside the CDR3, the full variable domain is SAVISQKPSRDICQRGTSLTIQCQVDSQVTMMFWYRQQPGQSLTLIATANQGSEATYESGFVIDKFPISRPNLTFSTLTVSNMSPEDSSIYLCSVGGTGNYGYTFGSGTRLTVV.

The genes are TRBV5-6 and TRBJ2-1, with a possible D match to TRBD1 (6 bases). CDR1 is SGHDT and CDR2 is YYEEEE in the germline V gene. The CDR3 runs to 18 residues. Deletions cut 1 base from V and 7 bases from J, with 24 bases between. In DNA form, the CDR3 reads TGTGCCAGCAGCTTGCCTCGAGCTCTCCGGGACATTACGAATGAGCAGTTCTTC. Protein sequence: CASSLPRALRDITNEQFF.

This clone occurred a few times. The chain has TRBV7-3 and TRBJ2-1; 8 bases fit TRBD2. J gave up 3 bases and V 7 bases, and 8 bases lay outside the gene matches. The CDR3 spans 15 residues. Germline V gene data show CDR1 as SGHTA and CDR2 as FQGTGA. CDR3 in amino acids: CASTEAGAFYNEQFF. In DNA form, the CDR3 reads TGTGCCAGCACCGAAGCGGGGGCCTTCTACAATGAGCAGTTCTTC.

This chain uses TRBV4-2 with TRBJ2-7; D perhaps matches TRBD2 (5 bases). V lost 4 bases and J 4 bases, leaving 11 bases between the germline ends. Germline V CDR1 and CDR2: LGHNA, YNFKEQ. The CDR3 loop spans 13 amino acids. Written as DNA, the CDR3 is TGTGCCAGCAGCCCCACCGGACTTTACGAGCAGTACTTC. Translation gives CASSPTGLYEQYF.

The CDR3 DNA follows: TGTGCCAGCAGCCGGACCTCGGGACTGCCGTTCCACTTT. It is translated as CASSRTSGLPFHF. This chain links TRBV14 with TRBJ1-6; TRBD1 might be the D (5 bases). Trimming cost V 4 bases and J 17 bases, with 18 bases left between them. The CDR3 is made up of 13 amino acids. Germline CDR1 and CDR2: SGHDN and FVKESK.

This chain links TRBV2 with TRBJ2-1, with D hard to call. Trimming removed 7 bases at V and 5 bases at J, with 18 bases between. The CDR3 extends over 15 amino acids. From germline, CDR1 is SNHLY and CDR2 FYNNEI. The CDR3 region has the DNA TGTGCCAGCAATCTCGTGGCTAGTCCGAACAATGAGCAGTTCTTC. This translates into CASNLVASPNNEQFF.

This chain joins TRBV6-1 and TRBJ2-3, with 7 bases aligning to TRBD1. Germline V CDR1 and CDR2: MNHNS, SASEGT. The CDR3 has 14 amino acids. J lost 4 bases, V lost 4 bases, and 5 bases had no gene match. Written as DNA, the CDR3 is TGTGCCAGCAGTGCAGGGGGACAGCCAGATACGCAGTATTTT. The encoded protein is CASSAGGQPDTQYF.

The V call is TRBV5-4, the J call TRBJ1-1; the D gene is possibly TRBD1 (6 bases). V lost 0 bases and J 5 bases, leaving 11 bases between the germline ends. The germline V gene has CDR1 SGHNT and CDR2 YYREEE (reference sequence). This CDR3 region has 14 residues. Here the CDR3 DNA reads TGTGCCAGCAGCTTGGGAGGGGGGGGGACTGAAGCTTTCTTT. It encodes CASSLGGGGTEAFF.